These T cell receptor beta chains were read from a single sample in a study of OX40 agonist ivuxolimab in advanced cancers. Generated by immunoSEQ multiplex PCR, the TCRdb table keeps only in-frame clones and is missing some. The profile shows around 82,000 clones, roughly nine tenths of them singletons. Here the sequenced sample was CD4+ or CD8+ T cells sorted from blood, taken in a trial of the OX40 agonist ivuxolimab. These receptors all stem from an adult with an advanced solid tumor such as melanoma, head and neck, liver or kidney cancer. Both conserved end residues are part of each CDR3. Each record gives: V gene, J gene, CDR3 protein.

v_gene: TRBV9
j_gene: TRBJ1-1
CDR3aa: CASSYGTGSGTEAFF

v_gene: TRBV2
j_gene: TRBJ2-1
CDR3aa: CASNDFARRGRNEQFF

v_gene: TRBV4-2
j_gene: -
CDR3aa: CASSPLTADTTERYEQYF

v_gene: TRBV14
j_gene: TRBJ2-2
CDR3aa: CASSKGVTGELFF

v_gene: TRBV30
j_gene: TRBJ2-7
CDR3aa: CAWSPPGSGLYEQYF

v_gene: TRBV9
j_gene: TRBJ2-1
CDR3aa: CASSVSGGQTYNEQFF

v_gene: TRBV28
j_gene: TRBJ2-2
CDR3aa: CASSAPPAGTPGELFF

v_gene: TRBV5-5
j_gene: TRBJ2-2
CDR3aa: CASSFGGTYTGELFF

v_gene: TRBV5-4
j_gene: TRBJ1-1
CDR3aa: CASSLRGIAEAFF

v_gene: TRBV27
j_gene: TRBJ2-3
CDR3aa: CASRAGGGRTDTQYF

v_gene: TRBV5-6
j_gene: TRBJ2-5
CDR3aa: CASSYLGPTLDDATQYF

v_gene: TRBV9
j_gene: TRBJ2-5
CDR3aa: CASSAGGGETQYF

v_gene: TRBV5-1
j_gene: TRBJ1-4
CDR3aa: CASSLEPGTNEKLFF

v_gene: TRBV10-2
j_gene: TRBJ1-1
CDR3aa: CASSSLYVLGMNTEAFF

v_gene: TRBV6-1
j_gene: TRBJ1-4
CDR3aa: CASRWTGGNEKLFF

v_gene: TRBV27
j_gene: TRBJ1-5
CDR3aa: CASSLRGDHQPQHF

v_gene: TRBV28
j_gene: TRBJ2-5
CDR3aa: CASRNWDSGETQYF